The clone carrying this T cell receptor (beta chain) was counted a few times. This entry comes from a study of blood T cell repertoires in COVID-19. Overall study context: From the United States, Italy and Spain came samples of acute and convalescent COVID-19. T cells, B-cell-depleted T cells, or PBMCs provided the cDNA or gDNA that served as material.

Per the original methods: From reference gene primer amplification, estimates of nucleated cell counts were derived. Method: immunoSEQ multiplex PCR; TCRdb's copy keeps in-frame clones and lacks some. V, J and clone size are taken as reported in that table, and D and trimming were inferred from the DNA itself. The sample yields 75,000 to 100,000 clones, roughly 90% seen once. The CDR3 is 12 residues long. Germline loops: CDR1 ENHRY, CDR2 SYGVKD. Trimming pared 9 bases from V and 4 bases from J, leaving 12 bases between. The J gene is TRBJ1-1, the V gene TRBV10-3; tentatively, D is TRBD1 (5 bases). Sequencing was done on a sample of peripheral blood. The TCR originated in a woman of 80 years or more with acute or convalescent COVID-19. In nucleotides, the CDR3 is TGTGCCATAAGCAGGGATGGCACTGAAGCTTTCTTT. It translates to CAISRDGTEAFF.